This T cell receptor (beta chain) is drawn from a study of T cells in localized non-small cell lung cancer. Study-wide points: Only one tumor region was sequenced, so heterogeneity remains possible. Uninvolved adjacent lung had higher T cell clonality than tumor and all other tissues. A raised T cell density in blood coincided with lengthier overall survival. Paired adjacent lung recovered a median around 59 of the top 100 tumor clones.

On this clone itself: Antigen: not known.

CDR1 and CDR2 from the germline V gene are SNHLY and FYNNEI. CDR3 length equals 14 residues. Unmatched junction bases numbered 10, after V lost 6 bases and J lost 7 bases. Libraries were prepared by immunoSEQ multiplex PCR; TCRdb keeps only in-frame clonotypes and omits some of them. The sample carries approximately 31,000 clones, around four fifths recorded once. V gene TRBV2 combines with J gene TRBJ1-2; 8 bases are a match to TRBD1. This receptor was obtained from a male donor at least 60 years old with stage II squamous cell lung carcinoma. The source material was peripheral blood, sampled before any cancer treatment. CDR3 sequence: CASRGTGGRGGYTF. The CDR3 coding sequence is TGTGCCAGCAGAGGAACAGGGGGACGGGGTGGCTACACCTTC.